The 18 T cell receptor beta chains below all came from one sample that was sequenced in a study of T-cell memory formation after mild COVID-19. TCRdb ran MiXCR on the 5' RACE reads and lists one entry per CDR3 protein. Of some 300,000 distinct CDR3 sequences in the sample, less than 20% were seen once. Sample: PBMCs or a T cell subset sorted from them (not recorded which). These receptors all come from a man aged 18 to 30 who had mild COVID-19 (a few samples of this study predate the infection). Cell type and time point are not known.

This chain links TRBV6-6 with TRBJ2-2; D might be TRBD1 (7 bases). Between the trimmed V and J ends, which lost 5 bases and 5 bases, there was a span of 12 bases. The CDR3 is 14 amino acids. CDR1 and CDR2 from the germline V gene are MNHNY and SVGAGI (reference sequence). CDR3 coding DNA: TGTGCCAGCAGTGCTTCAGGGGGGACCGGGGAGCTGTTTTTT. This codes for CASSASGGTGELFF.

In its sample, this clonotype was seen a few times. This chain connects TRBV28 to TRBJ2-7, with 9 bases that match TRBD1. The length of the CDR3 is 13 residues. In germline, CDR1 is MDHEN, CDR2 SYDVKM. V shed 6 bases and J 7 bases; nucleotides not matched to a gene: 7. The CDR3 bases are TGTGCCAGCAGATTACAGGGGGCGGGAGAGCAGTACGTC. The encoded protein is CASRLQGAGEQYV.

The CDR3 nucleotides are TGTGCCATCAGTGTGGAGCGGGGGGGAGATCGAGAGACCCAGTACTTC. As protein: CAISVERGGDRETQYF. The rearrangement links TRBV10-3 to TRBJ2-5; 10 bases are shared with TRBD2. This CDR3 is built from 16 residues. Germline V gene lookup returns CDR1 ENHRY and CDR2 SYGVKD. The junction had 9 bases not matched to a gene; V was cut back by 4 bases and J by 4 bases.

The chain uses TRBV4-1 and TRBJ2-3; a weak D match, TRBD2 (5 bases). V gave up 0 bases and J gave up 2 bases, with 15 bases separating them. The CDR3 runs 17 residues. The V gene's germline CDR1 is MGHRA and CDR2 YSYEKL. CDR3 loop: CASSQDGGALLTDTQYF. The CDR3 nucleotides read TGCGCCAGCAGCCAAGATGGAGGAGCGCTCCTCACAGATACGCAGTATTTT.

This clonotype was observed a few times. V gene TRBV7-2 combines with J gene TRBJ1-5, with D maybe TRBD1 (5 bases). The CDR3 is made up of 14 amino acids. CDR1 is SGHTA and CDR2 is FQGNSA in the germline V gene. V was pared by 5 bases and J by 7 bases, with 15 bases between. The CDR3 is CASSPGVGHQPQHF. In nucleotides, the CDR3 is TGTGCCAGCAGCCCGGGTGTGGGGCACCAGCCCCAGCATTTT.

CDR3 loop: CASSLDGARTDTQYF. The CDR3 bases are TGTGCCAGCAGCTTAGACGGGGCGCGCACAGATACGCAGTATTTT. This chain links TRBV11-2 with TRBJ2-3, with D tentatively TRBD1 or TRBD2 (5 bases each). Trimming stripped 0 bases from V and 1 base from J, with 8 bases between. The CDR3 sequence is 15 residues long. From germline, CDR1 is SGHAT and CDR2 FQNNGV. Full variable domain (rest looked up from reference TRBV11-2 and TRBJ2-3): EAGVAQSPRYKIIEKRQSVAFWCNPISGHATLYWYQQILGQGPKLLIQFQNNGVVDDSQLPKDRFSAERLKGVDSTLKIQPAKLEDSAVYLCASSLDGARTDTQYFGPGTRLTVL.

This clonotype showed up just a few times. The DNA of the CDR3 is TGTGCCATCAGTGAAGGGCAGGGCGGCGGCTACACCTTC. This encodes CAISEGQGGGYTF. This chain joins TRBV10-3 and TRBJ1-2; possible D gene TRBD1, 5 bases. V was cut by 3 bases and J by 8 bases, with 13 bases left in between. The germline CDR1 and CDR2 sequences are ENHRY and SYGVKD. The CDR3 loop spans 13 amino acids.

This clonotype was observed many times. The chain employs TRBV12-3 or TRBV12-4 and TRBJ1-5; 7 bases line up with TRBD1. This CDR3 is built from 13 residues. The V and J ends lost 6 bases and 5 bases, in that order; junction bases with no gene match: 4. CDR3 sequence (DNA): TGTGCCAGCAGGATGACAGGGTATCAGCCCCAGCATTTT. Encoded protein: CASRMTGYQPQHF.

This clonotype was seen at least ten times. The V gene is TRBV20-1, the J gene TRBJ2-7, with D possibly being TRBD1 or TRBD2 (5 bases each). CDR3 length: 16 amino acids. Germline values: CDR1 DFQATT, CDR2 SNEGSKA (reference sequence). V lost 4 bases and J 7 bases, leaving 26 bases between the germline ends. CDR3 loop: CSAMGERWGSLREQYF. CDR3 DNA: TGCAGTGCTATGGGGGAACGTTGGGGATCTCTACGTGAGCAGTACTTC.

This clonotype was detected only a few times. This chain connects TRBV10-3 to TRBJ2-1; 9 positions agree with TRBD2. V shed 6 bases and J 6 bases; nucleotides not matched to a gene: 3. The CDR3 consists of 13 residues. Germline CDR1 ENHRY, CDR2 SYGVKD. The CDR3 DNA is TGTGCCATCAGGGGACTAGCCGGCAATGAGCAGTTCTTC. Residues: CAIRGLAGNEQFF.

The CDR3 DNA follows: TGTGCCATCTCCCCCGGGACAGGGGGAACTGGAAACACCATATATTTT. Protein product: CAISPGTGGTGNTIYF. This chain joins TRBV10-3 and TRBJ1-3; 11 nucleotides line up with TRBD1. CDR3 length: 16 residues. V lost 8 bases, J lost 2 bases, and 8 bases stayed unmatched. Germline V CDR1 and CDR2: ENHRY, SYGVKD.

This clonotype was recorded at least ten times. This CDR3 reads CASSQDWGNYGYTF. CDR3 nucleotides: TGCGCCAGCAGCCAAGATTGGGGGAACTATGGCTACACCTTC. The chain couples TRBV4-3 to TRBJ1-2, with D maybe TRBD1 (5 bases). The V and J ends lost 0 bases and 2 bases respectively, with 7 bases between them. The CDR3 consists of 14 residues. CDR1 is LGHNA and CDR2 is YSLEER in the germline V gene.

The chain combines TRBV6-2 or TRBV6-3 with TRBJ2-1, with 13 bases that match TRBD2. The CDR3 runs to 18 residues. Germline V gene data show CDR1 as MNHEY and CDR2 as SVGEGT. V was pared by 0 bases and J by 3 bases, with 5 bases of the junction left unmatched. The CDR3 reads CASSYSILAGGLYNEQFF. CDR3 bases: TGTGCCAGCAGTTACTCGATACTAGCGGGGGGGCTCTACAATGAGCAGTTCTTC.

The V gene is TRBV20-1, the J gene TRBJ2-7, with 7 bases matching TRBD1. Trimming cost V 0 bases and J 5 bases; bases outside gene matches: 10. The CDR3 covers 15 residues. The germline V gene encodes CDR1 DFQATT and CDR2 SNEGSKA (reference sequence). The CDR3 spells CSARDPTKGADEQYV. CDR3 bases: TGCAGTGCTAGAGATCCTACGAAGGGGGCGGACGAGCAGTACGTC.

The chain links TRBV6-4 to TRBJ2-2, with 10 positions matching TRBD2. CDR1 is MRHNA and CDR2 is SNTAGT in the germline V gene. V was pared by 6 bases and J by 7 bases, with 5 bases of the junction left unmatched. The CDR3 consists of 14 residues. In nucleotides, the CDR3 is TGTGCCAGCAGAGCGGGAGGGAAGTACGGGGAGCTGTTTTTT. Amino acid sequence: CASRAGGKYGELFF.

In its sample, this clonotype was seen a few times. The rearrangement joins TRBV2 to TRBJ2-5, with no clear D. Germline lookup yields CDR1 SNHLY and CDR2 FYNNEI. V dropped 4 bases and J dropped 4 bases, with 10 bases sitting between them. The CDR3 sequence is 13 residues long. CDR3 loop: CASSVRLSETQYF. The CDR3 DNA sequence: TGTGCCAGCAGTGTGCGGCTGTCAGAGACCCAGTACTTC. The full variable domain, completed using reference TRBV2 and TRBJ2-5, is EPEVTQTPSHQVTQMGQEVILRCVPISNHLYFYWYRQILGQKVEFLVSFYNNEISEKSEIFDDQFSVERPDGSNFTLKIRSTKLEDSAMYFCASSVRLSETQYFGPGTRLLVL.

This clonotype has only a few counts. This chain joins TRBV5-1 and TRBJ1-6; TRBD1 matches 10 bases. Germline CDR1 SGHRS, CDR2 YFSETQ. This CDR3 comprises 15 residues. V lost 4 bases to trimming and J lost 7 bases; unmatched junction nucleotides: 5. Here the CDR3 DNA reads TGCGCCAGCAGCCTGGGGGGACAGGGGAATTCACCCCTCCACTTT. Translating it yields CASSLGGQGNSPLHF.

This clonotype turned up a few times. The rearrangement links TRBV20-1 to TRBJ2-3; TRBD1 matches at 8 bases. Losses at the gene ends were 5 bases for V and 6 bases for J; bases not matched to a gene: 13. The germline gives CDR1 DFQATT, CDR2 SNEGSKA (reference sequence). CDR3 length: 15 amino acids. CDR3 nucleotide sequence: TGCAGTGCTTATAGACCGGGACAGGTGGTTGATACGCAGTATTTT. Its protein product is CSAYRPGQVVDTQYF.